This entry describes one TCR beta chain. The antigen remains unidentified. Sampled blood was obtained at baseline, cycle 4 day 1, and cycle 7 day 1. The data belong to a study of OX40 agonist ivuxolimab in advanced cancers. Looking at the study overall: Earlier anti-PD-1, anti-PD-L1 or anti-CTLA-4 therapy was permitted; about 38% had received some. General study points: Clonal expansion from baseline to week 6 occurred in both CD4+ and CD8+ T cells.

Profiled with immunoSEQ multiplex PCR; TCRdb holds only in-frame clones, not every one. This sample has about 72,000 clones; around 91% occur once, and the top ten carry roughly 0.94%. Between the trimmed V and J ends, which lost 1 base and 3 bases, there was a span of 13 bases. The CDR3 has 15 amino acids. CDR1 is MNHEY and CDR2 is SMNVEV in the germline V gene (reference sequence). This sequence joins TRBV27 and TRBJ2-7; D perhaps matches TRBD2 (6 bases). The source was CD4+ or CD8+ T cells sorted from blood, collected in a trial of the OX40 agonist ivuxolimab. This TCR was sampled from an adult with an advanced solid tumor such as melanoma, head and neck, liver or kidney cancer. The CDR3 region is CASSLYDGGVYEQYF. The CDR3 nucleotides read TGTGCCAGCAGTTTATACGACGGAGGGGTCTACGAGCAGTACTTC.